What follows is one T cell receptor beta chain and its context. The CDR3 sequence is 19 residues long. From germline, CDR1 is MNHNS and CDR2 SASEGT. Trimming took 2 bases from V and 3 from J, leaving 23 bases between them. This sample is drawn from a study of blood T cell repertoires in COVID-19. Study summary: COVID-19 samples from acute and convalescent phases originated in the United States, Italy and Spain.

Profiled with immunoSEQ multiplex PCR; TCRdb holds only in-frame clones, not every one. The table has tens of thousands of clones, more than 70% seen once. This TCR was sampled from a human donor in a cohort sampled during active COVID-19. The chain carries TRBV6-1 and TRBJ1-3; D perhaps matches TRBD1 (5 bases). The specimen was peripheral blood. The CDR3 DNA reads as TGTGCCAGCAGTGAATACACGGGGGTTTTGGGCGCGGGTGGAAACACCATATATTTT. Protein product: CASSEYTGVLGAGGNTIYF.